A single sample gave rise to the 30 T cell receptor beta chains below, sequenced in a study of blood T cell repertoires in COVID-19. TCRdb keeps only in-frame clones here, not all; method: immunoSEQ multiplex PCR. The sample has about 240,000 clones, around 89% seen once. Sequencing was performed on PBMCs or T cells enriched from blood (not recorded which). These receptors originate from a woman aged 25 to 39 who had recovered from COVID-19.

V is TRBV10-3 and J is TRBJ1-2, with 8 nucleotides matching TRBD1. With V trimmed by 3 bases and J by 4 bases, 4 bases remained unmatched. The CDR3 totals 14 residues. Looked up from germline, CDR1 is ENHRY and CDR2 is SYGVKD. CDR3 residues: CAISDYGQGYGYTF. CDR3 DNA: TGTGCCATCAGTGATTATGGACAGGGCTATGGCTACACCTTC.

This rearrangement joins TRBV5-1 to TRBJ2-3; 10 nucleotides align to TRBD2. The CDR3 has 16 residues. V gave up 0 bases and J gave up 4 bases; unmatched junction bases: 5. Germline-derived CDR1 and CDR2 are SGHRS and YFSETQ. The CDR3, as DNA: TGCGCCAGCAGCTTGGCCGCTAGCGGGAGATCAGATACGCAGTATTTT. Amino acids: CASSLAASGRSDTQYF.

J is TRBJ2-3 and V is TRBV7-2; D ambiguous. Trimming stripped 4 bases from V and 0 bases from J, with 11 bases between. CDR1 and CDR2 (germline): SGHTA, FQGNSA. The CDR3 loop spans 15 amino acids. CDR3 in amino acids: CASSSKTRSTDTQYF. DNA of the CDR3: TGTGCCAGCAGCTCCAAGACTCGGAGCACAGATACGCAGTATTTT.

Turning to this clone: In the same sample, other DNA sequences code for this CDR3. The V call is TRBV18, the J call TRBJ1-1; no clear D gene. Germline CDR1 is KGHSH and CDR2 is LQKENI. CDR3 length equals 14 residues. The germline V and J ends were trimmed by 2 bases and 1 base, with 8 bases remaining between them. The CDR3 reads CASSPSQANTEAFF. In nucleotides, the CDR3 is TGTGCCAGCTCACCATCGCAAGCGAACACTGAAGCTTTCTTT.

This chain links TRBV7-2 with TRBJ2-1, with TRBD2 matching 7 bases. Germline loops: CDR1 SGHTA, CDR2 FQGNSA. V shed 5 bases, J shed 10 bases, and the junction held 11 bases outside the gene matches. This CDR3 is 14 amino acids long. CDR3 sequence: CASSRTSNQGEQFF. CDR3 nucleotides: TGTGCCAGCAGCAGGACTAGTAATCAAGGAGAGCAGTTCTTC.

This clone was recorded only once. This sequence joins TRBV28 and TRBJ1-1; D not resolved. CDR1 MDHEN and CDR2 SYDVKM come from the germline V gene. Trimming took off 9 bases at V and 5 bases at J, with 13 bases between the two ends. This CDR3 has 12 residues. The CDR3 bases are TGTGCCAGTCGGCTGCCGAGGACTGAAGCTTTCTTT. This gives the protein CASRLPRTEAFF.

The rearrangement joins TRBV11-2 to TRBJ1-3, with D possibly TRBD1 on 5 matching bases. There are 14 residues in the CDR3. The ends were cut back, 5 bases at V and 3 bases at J, with 11 bases in the middle. Germline V lookup: CDR1 SGHAT, CDR2 FQNNGV. CDR3 DNA sequence: TGTGCCAGCAGCCCAGGGACTCATGGAAACACCATATATTTT. This encodes CASSPGTHGNTIYF.

This chain joins TRBV28 and TRBJ2-7, with 8 bases identical to TRBD1. Unmatched junction bases numbered 7, after V lost 7 bases and J lost 2 bases. Germline V gene sequence: CDR1 MDHEN, CDR2 SYDVKM. This CDR3 is built from 14 residues. This chain's CDR3 is CASIQGTGAYEQYF. Here the CDR3 DNA reads TGTGCCAGCATTCAAGGGACAGGAGCCTACGAGCAGTACTTC.

The chain recombines TRBV7-9 with TRBJ2-7; possibly TRBD1 for D (6 bases). Per germline, CDR1 SEHNR and CDR2 FQNEAQ (reference sequence). Trimming pared 1 base from V and 4 bases from J, leaving 14 bases between. The CDR3 totals 15 residues. The CDR3 DNA reads TGTGCCAGCAGCTTAGAAGGCAGGGGACGATACGAGCAGTACTTC. As protein: CASSLEGRGRYEQYF.

The V call is TRBV7-2, the J call TRBJ1-5, with 7 nucleotides matching TRBD1. Trimming took 5 bases from V and 4 from J; bases not matched to a gene: 5. The CDR3 runs to 14 residues. Germline loops: CDR1 SGHTA, CDR2 FQGNSA. CDR3 in amino acids: CASSPGGFNQPQHF. DNA of the CDR3: TGTGCCAGCAGCCCAGGGGGTTTTAATCAGCCCCAGCATTTT.

The chain links TRBV10-3 to TRBJ1-1; 8 nucleotides align to TRBD1. The germline V gene encodes CDR1 ENHRY and CDR2 SYGVKD. This CDR3 is built from 19 residues. The ends lost 3 bases at V and 0 bases at J; junction bases unmatched: 15. CDR3 sequence: CAISDRGTGGTTMNTEAFF. The CDR3 DNA follows: TGTGCCATCAGTGACCGGGGAACAGGGGGGACTACCATGAACACTGAAGCTTTCTTT.

V gene TRBV7-9 combines with J gene TRBJ1-5; TRBD1 matches 8 bases. CDR1 is SEHNR, CDR2 FQNEAQ, per germline (reference sequence). With 5 bases clipped from V and 0 bases from J, the junction kept 9 bases outside the gene matches. This CDR3 region has 17 residues. The CDR3 here is CASSTTGDEYSNQPQHF. DNA for the CDR3: TGTGCCAGCAGCACGACAGGGGACGAATATAGCAATCAGCCCCAGCATTTT.

The chain recombines TRBV28 with TRBJ2-7, with 8 bases identical to TRBD1. The V segment lost 3 bases and the J segment 1 base; nucleotides outside the gene matches: 5. This CDR3 has 15 residues. The germline V gene encodes CDR1 MDHEN and CDR2 SYDVKM. CDR3 amino acids: CASSFGTGGSYEQYF. The CDR3 nucleotides are TGTGCCAGCAGTTTCGGGACAGGCGGATCCTACGAGCAGTACTTC.

This chain joins TRBV5-1 and TRBJ2-7; tentatively, D is TRBD1 or TRBD2 (7 bases each). This CDR3 has 12 amino acids. The germline V gene has CDR1 SGHRS and CDR2 YFSETQ. The germline V and J ends were trimmed by 9 bases and 5 bases, with 15 bases remaining between them. This CDR3 reads CATRGRGNEQYF. Written as DNA, the CDR3 is TGCGCCACCAGGGGGAGGGGAAACGAGCAGTACTTC.

The table lists this clone with a few counts. This CDR3 is also generated by other DNA sequences in the sample. The rearrangement joins TRBV29-1 to TRBJ1-2; maybe TRBD1 (6 bases). The CDR3 covers 12 residues. The germline CDR1 and CDR2 sequences are SQVTM and ANQGSEA. V was pared by 3 bases and J by 5 bases, with 10 bases between. The CDR3 nucleotides read TGCAGCGTTGACAGCAGGGGATATGGCTACACCTTC. This sequence encodes CSVDSRGYGYTF.

The chain joins TRBV4-1 to TRBJ2-7; 7 nucleotides align to TRBD2. Looked up from germline, CDR1 is MGHRA and CDR2 is YSYEKL. Trimming removed 3 bases from V and 2 bases from J; junction bases left unmatched: 16. This CDR3 is 18 amino acids long. The CDR3 nucleotides read TGCGCCAGCAGCCAGGGCCAACGACTAGCCCGGGGGGCCTACGAGCAGTACTTC. This translates into CASSQGQRLARGAYEQYF.

The rearrangement uses TRBV6-5 and TRBJ1-4; TRBD1 matches at 8 bases. The junction had 6 bases not matched to a gene; V was cut back by 8 bases and J by 4 bases. The CDR3 runs 14 residues. The germline CDR1 and CDR2 sequences are MNHEY and SVGAGI. CDR3 sequence reads: CASGNRGGNEKLFF. The CDR3 nucleotides read TGTGCCAGCGGTAACAGGGGGGGTAATGAAAAACTGTTTTTT.

The chain couples TRBV9 to TRBJ2-7; TRBD1 matches 7 bases. With V trimmed by 3 bases and J by 3 bases, 12 bases remained unmatched. CDR1 is SGDLS and CDR2 is YYNGEE in the germline V gene. CDR3 length: 16 amino acids. DNA of the CDR3: TGTGCCAGCAGCGCATCTACAGGGGTATCAGGCTACGAGCAGTACTTC. Translation gives CASSASTGVSGYEQYF.

The chain couples TRBV2 to TRBJ2-1, with D hard to call. The germline V and J ends were trimmed by 10 bases and 5 bases, with 15 bases remaining between them. Germline V gene data show CDR1 as SNHLY and CDR2 as FYNNEI. The length of the CDR3 is 13 residues. The CDR3 sequence is CANSFWRNNEQFF. CDR3 nucleotide sequence: TGTGCCAACTCCTTTTGGCGGAACAATGAGCAGTTCTTC.

V is TRBV5-5 and J is TRBJ1-1; D gene uncertain. The CDR3 consists of 14 residues. Germline lookup yields CDR1 SGHKS and CDR2 YYEKEE (reference sequence). V was cut by 2 bases and J by 1 base, with 9 bases left in between. The CDR3 region is CASSFDSPNTEAFF. CDR3 coding DNA: TGTGCCAGCAGCTTTGACTCCCCGAACACTGAAGCTTTCTTT.

A single count supports this clone. The chain is built from TRBV10-3 and TRBJ2-7; 7 positions match TRBD1. Germline V CDR1 and CDR2: ENHRY, SYGVKD. Unmatched junction bases numbered 6, after V lost 3 bases and J lost 4 bases. The CDR3 consists of 14 residues. The CDR3 sequence: CAISDGTVKYEQYF. The DNA for the CDR3 is TGTGCCATCAGTGATGGGACAGTGAAATACGAGCAGTACTTC.

The chain couples TRBV5-1 to TRBJ1-2, with D perhaps TRBD1 (6 bases). The CDR3 is 16 residues long. Trimming removed 4 bases at V and 7 bases at J, with 23 bases between. The germline V gene has CDR1 SGHRS and CDR2 YFSETQ. This CDR3 is CASSDGFRGSTGGYTF. The CDR3, as DNA: TGCGCCAGCAGCGACGGATTCAGGGGCTCTACGGGTGGCTACACCTTC.

The rearrangement joins TRBV15 to TRBJ1-1; no reliable D call. The V gene's germline CDR1 is LNHNV and CDR2 YYDKDF (reference sequence). The CDR3 has 15 residues. The V gene lost 0 bases and the J gene lost 0 bases, with 8 bases spanning the gap. CDR3 protein: CATSRDSNLNTEAFF. The CDR3 DNA reads as TGTGCCACCAGCAGAGATTCGAACTTGAACACTGAAGCTTTCTTT.

This rearrangement joins TRBV7-9 to TRBJ1-3; D uncertain. The CDR3 contains 15 residues. Germline V gives CDR1 SEHNR, CDR2 FQNEAQ (reference sequence). V lost 2 bases to trimming and J lost 0 bases, with 8 bases between them. This CDR3 is CASSLSQISGNTIYF. The CDR3 coding sequence is TGTGCCAGCAGCTTATCCCAGATCTCTGGAAACACCATATATTTT.

The chain has TRBV7-3 and TRBJ1-6; 8 bases fit TRBD1. This CDR3 region has 15 residues. Germline trimming cut 3 bases from V and 7 bases from J; bases unmatched to any gene: 5. The germline V gene encodes CDR1 SGHTA and CDR2 FQGTGA. The CDR3 sequence: CASSLGTGLNSPLHF. The CDR3 nucleotides are TGTGCCAGCAGCTTGGGGACAGGATTGAATTCACCCCTCCACTTT.

This sequence joins TRBV4-1 and TRBJ1-2, with no clear D. Germline CDR1 and CDR2: MGHRA and YSYEKL. The V end was cut by 8 bases, the J end by 2 bases, with 12 bases between. There are 13 residues in the CDR3. The CDR3 DNA is TGCGCCAGCTCGCTAGACGTAAACTATGGCTACACCTTC. Encoded protein: CASSLDVNYGYTF.

The V call is TRBV11-2, the J call TRBJ1-4; 10 bases map to TRBD1. Germline assignment: CDR1 SGHAT and CDR2 FQNNGV. CDR3 length: 15 amino acids. With 4 bases clipped from V and 4 bases from J, the junction kept 3 bases outside the gene matches. CDR3 sequence reads: CASSSGQGGNEKLFF. DNA for the CDR3: TGTGCCAGCAGCTCCGGACAGGGGGGTAATGAAAAACTGTTTTTT. The variable domain in full, with the rest retrieved from reference TRBV11-2 and TRBJ1-4, is EAGVAQSPRYKIIEKRQSVAFWCNPISGHATLYWYQQILGQGPKLLIQFQNNGVVDDSQLPKDRFSAERLKGVDSTLKIQPAKLEDSAVYLCASSSGQGGNEKLFFGSGTQLSVL.

The V and J genes are TRBV5-3 and TRBJ2-2, with 10 bases identical to TRBD1. TRBV5-3 is an open reading frame whose function is uncertain. Losses at the gene ends were 4 bases for V and 7 bases for J; bases not matched to a gene: 10. CDR3 size: 16 residues. CDR3: CARSRKGTGENGELFF. DNA for the CDR3: TGTGCCAGAAGCCGGAAAGGGACAGGGGAAAACGGGGAGCTGTTTTTT.

This sequence joins TRBV18 and TRBJ1-1, with a possible D match to TRBD1 (5 bases). Between the trimmed V and J ends, which lost 5 bases and 7 bases, there was a span of 11 bases. CDR1 is KGHSH and CDR2 is LQKENI in the germline V gene. This CDR3 has 12 residues. This chain's CDR3 is CASSSRQNEAFF. The CDR3 DNA follows: TGTGCCAGCTCATCCCGACAGAATGAAGCTTTCTTT.

The chain combines TRBV4-2 with TRBJ2-3, with 8 positions matching TRBD2. There are 18 residues in the CDR3. Per germline, CDR1 LGHNA and CDR2 YNFKEQ. With V trimmed by 0 bases and J by 2 bases, 10 bases remained unmatched. In nucleotides, the CDR3 is TGTGCCAGCAGCCAAGATTTTACGGCGGGAGGTCCCACAGATACGCAGTATTTT. Residues: CASSQDFTAGGPTDTQYF.